Included here is one T cell receptor beta chain sequence, with context. The method was immunoSEQ multiplex PCR; TCRdb's version includes in-frame clones alone and lacks a portion of them. The data hold 90,000 to 120,000 clones, with 90% observed a single time. This entry belongs to a study of OX40 agonist ivuxolimab in advanced cancers. At the level of the study: Ivuxolimab, an antibody that agonizes OX40 (CD134), was administered to the patients. Averaging roughly 60 years in age, with a range of roughly 20 to 90, the cohort was 82.7% male.

Patients who had autoimmune disease history or got systemic immunosuppression were left out. The TCR sequence derives from an adult with an advanced solid tumor such as melanoma, head and neck, liver or kidney cancer. Sample: CD4+ or CD8+ T cells sorted from blood, taken in a trial of the OX40 agonist ivuxolimab.

CDR3 region: CASSPRGLATDTQYF. In nucleotides, the CDR3 is TGTGCCAGCAGTCCGCGGGGACTGGCCACAGATACGCAGTATTTT. This chain uses TRBV27 with TRBJ2-3, with a possible D match to TRBD2 (6 bases). Germline V gene lookup returns CDR1 MNHEY and CDR2 SMNVEV (reference sequence). The CDR3 sequence is 15 residues long. The ends were cut back, 5 bases at V and 2 bases at J, with 14 bases in the middle.